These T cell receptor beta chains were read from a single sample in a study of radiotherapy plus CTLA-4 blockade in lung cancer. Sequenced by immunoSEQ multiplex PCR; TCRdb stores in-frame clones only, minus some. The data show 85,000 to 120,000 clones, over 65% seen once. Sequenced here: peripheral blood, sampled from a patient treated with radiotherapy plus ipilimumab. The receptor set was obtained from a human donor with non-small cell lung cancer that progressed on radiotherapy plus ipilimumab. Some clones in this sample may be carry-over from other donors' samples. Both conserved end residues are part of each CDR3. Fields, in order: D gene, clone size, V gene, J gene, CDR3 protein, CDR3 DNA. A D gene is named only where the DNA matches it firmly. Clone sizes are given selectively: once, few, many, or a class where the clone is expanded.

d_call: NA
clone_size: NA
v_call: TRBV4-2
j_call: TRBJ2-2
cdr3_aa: CASSQEVRGSGELFF
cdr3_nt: TGTGCCAGCAGCCAAGAGGTCAGGGGAAGCGGGGAGCTGTTTTTT

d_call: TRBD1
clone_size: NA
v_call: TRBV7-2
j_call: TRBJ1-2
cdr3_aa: CASSLSGQGANYGYTF
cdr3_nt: TGTGCCAGCAGCTTATCTGGGCAGGGGGCTAACTATGGCTACACCTTC

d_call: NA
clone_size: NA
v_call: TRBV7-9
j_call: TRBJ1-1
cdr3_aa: CASSLVPDTEAFF
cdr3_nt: TGTGCCAGCAGCTTAGTGCCGGACACTGAAGCTTTCTTT

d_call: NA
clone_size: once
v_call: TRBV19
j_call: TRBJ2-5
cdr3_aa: CASATWLGRETQYF
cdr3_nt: TGTGCCAGCGCGACTTGGTTGGGACGAGAGACCCAGTACTTC

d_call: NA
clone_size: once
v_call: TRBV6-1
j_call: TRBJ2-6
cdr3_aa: CASTVSHSGANVLTF
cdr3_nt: TGTGCCAGCACAGTATCCCACTCTGGGGCCAACGTCCTGACTTTC

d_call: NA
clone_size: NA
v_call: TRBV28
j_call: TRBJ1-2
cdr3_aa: CASSLGTSNYGYTF
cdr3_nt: TGTGCCAGCAGCCTAGGGACTTCTAACTATGGCTACACCTTC

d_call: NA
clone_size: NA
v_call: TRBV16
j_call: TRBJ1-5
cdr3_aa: CASSLGTGGNQPQHF
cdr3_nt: TGTGCCAGCAGCCTAGGGACGGGGGGCAATCAGCCCCAGCATTTT

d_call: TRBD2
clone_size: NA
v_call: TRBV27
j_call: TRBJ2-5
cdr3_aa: CASSLYASGGSKTQYF
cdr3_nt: TGTGCCAGCAGTTTATACGCTAGCGGGGGTTCAAAGACCCAGTACTTC

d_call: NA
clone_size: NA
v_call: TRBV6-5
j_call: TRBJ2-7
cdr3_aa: CASGPNGGEQYF
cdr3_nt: TGTGCCAGCGGGCCCAACGGAGGAGAGCAGTACTTC

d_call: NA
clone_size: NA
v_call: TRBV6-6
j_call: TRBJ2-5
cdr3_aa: CASSPKGEETQYF
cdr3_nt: TGTGCCAGCAGTCCGAAGGGGGAAGAGACCCAGTACTTC

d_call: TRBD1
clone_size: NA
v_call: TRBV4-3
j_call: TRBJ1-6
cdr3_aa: CASSSGGQYFGSPLHF
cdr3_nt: TGCGCCAGCAGCTCCGGGGGACAGTATTTTGGTTCACCCCTCCACTTT

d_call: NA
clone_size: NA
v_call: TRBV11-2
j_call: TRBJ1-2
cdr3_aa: CASSLSGPTTTNYGYTF
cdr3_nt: TGTGCCAGCAGCTTATCGGGCCCTACAACTACTAACTATGGCTACACCTTC

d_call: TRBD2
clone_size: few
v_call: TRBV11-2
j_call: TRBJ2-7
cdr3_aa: CASSLAASGEYEQYF
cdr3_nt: TGTGCCAGCAGCTTAGCGGCTAGCGGGGAGTACGAGCAGTACTTC

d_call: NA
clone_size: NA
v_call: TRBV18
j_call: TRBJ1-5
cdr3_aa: CASSRDVHSNQPQHF
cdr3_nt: TGTGCCAGCTCACGGGACGTTCATAGCAATCAGCCCCAGCATTTT

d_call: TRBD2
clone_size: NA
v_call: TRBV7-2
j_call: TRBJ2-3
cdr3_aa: CASSGGLLFTDTQYF
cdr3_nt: TGTGCCAGCAGCGGGGGACTACTATTCACAGATACGCAGTATTTT

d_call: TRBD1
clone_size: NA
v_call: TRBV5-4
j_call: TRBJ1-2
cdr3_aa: CASSFSLWTGEMGYTF
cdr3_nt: TGTGCCAGCAGCTTTTCCCTCTGGACAGGGGAGATGGGCTACACCTTC

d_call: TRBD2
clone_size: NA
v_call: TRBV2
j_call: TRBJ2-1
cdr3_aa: CASLGSSGGALEQFF
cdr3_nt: TGTGCCAGTCTTGGCTCTAGCGGGGGGGCCCTTGAGCAGTTCTTC

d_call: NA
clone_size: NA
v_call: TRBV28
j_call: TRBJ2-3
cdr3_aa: CASSLEGGRDTDTQYF
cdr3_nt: TGTGCCAGCAGTTTGGAGGGGGGGCGGGACACAGATACGCAGTATTTT

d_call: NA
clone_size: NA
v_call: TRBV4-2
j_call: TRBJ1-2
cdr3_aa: CASSQDMQGSYYGYTF
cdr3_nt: TGTGCCAGCAGCCAAGATATGCAAGGCAGCTACTATGGCTACACCTTC

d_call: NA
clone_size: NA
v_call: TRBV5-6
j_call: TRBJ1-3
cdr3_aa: CASSLTAGNTIYF
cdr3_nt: TGTGCCAGCAGCTTAACAGCTGGAAACACCATATATTTT

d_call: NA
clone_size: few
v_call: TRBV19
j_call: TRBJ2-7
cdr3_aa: CASSLLGDTREQYF
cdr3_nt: TGTGCCAGTAGTCTCCTTGGGGACACACGCGAGCAGTACTTC

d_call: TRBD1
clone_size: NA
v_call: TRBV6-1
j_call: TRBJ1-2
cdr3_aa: CASSRDREWQYGYTF
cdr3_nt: TGTGCCAGCAGTCGGGACAGGGAATGGCAATATGGCTACACCTTC

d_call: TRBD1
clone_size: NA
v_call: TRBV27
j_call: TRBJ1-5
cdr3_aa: CASSDSSGGQPQHF
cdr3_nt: TGTGCCAGCAGTGACAGCTCAGGGGGCCAGCCCCAGCATTTT

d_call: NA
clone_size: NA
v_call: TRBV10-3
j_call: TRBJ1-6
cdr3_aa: CAIGTADRPLHF
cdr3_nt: TGTGCCATTGGGACGGCCGATAGGCCCCTCCACTTT

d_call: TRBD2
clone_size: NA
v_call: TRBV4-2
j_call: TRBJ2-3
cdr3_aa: CASSLEGLAEDTQYF
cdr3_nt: TGTGCCAGCAGCCTCGAGGGACTAGCAGAAGATACGCAGTATTTT

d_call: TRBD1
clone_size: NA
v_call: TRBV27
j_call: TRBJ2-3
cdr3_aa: CASNFQTGGTDTQYF
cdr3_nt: TGTGCCAGCAATTTCCAGACAGGGGGTACAGATACGCAGTATTTT

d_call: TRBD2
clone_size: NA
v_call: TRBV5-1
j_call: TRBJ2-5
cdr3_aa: CASSPGLAGGGFQETQYF
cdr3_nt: TGCGCCAGCAGCCCCGGACTAGCGGGGGGCGGGTTTCAAGAGACCCAGTACTTC

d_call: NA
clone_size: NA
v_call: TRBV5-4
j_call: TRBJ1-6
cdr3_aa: CASSPRQKTNSPLHF
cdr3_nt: TGTGCCAGCAGCCCCCGACAGAAAACGAATTCACCCCTCCACTTT

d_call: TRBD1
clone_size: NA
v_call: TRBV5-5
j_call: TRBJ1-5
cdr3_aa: CASTQGTGYQPQHF
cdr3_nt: TGTGCCAGCACCCAGGGGACAGGATATCAGCCCCAGCATTTT

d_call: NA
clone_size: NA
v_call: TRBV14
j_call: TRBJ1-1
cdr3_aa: CASSQPGRNTEAFF
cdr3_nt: TGTGCCAGCAGCCAACCCGGCAGGAACACTGAAGCTTTCTTT